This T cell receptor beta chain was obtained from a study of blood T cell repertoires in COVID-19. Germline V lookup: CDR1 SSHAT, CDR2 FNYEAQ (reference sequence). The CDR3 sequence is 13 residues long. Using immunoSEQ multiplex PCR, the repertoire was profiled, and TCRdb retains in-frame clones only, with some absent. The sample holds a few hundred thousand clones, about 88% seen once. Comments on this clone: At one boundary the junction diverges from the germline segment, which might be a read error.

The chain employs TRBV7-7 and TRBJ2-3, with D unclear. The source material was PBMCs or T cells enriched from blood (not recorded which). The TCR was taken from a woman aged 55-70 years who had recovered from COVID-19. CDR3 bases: TGTGCTAGCAGCTCCTCTAGCACAGATACGCAGTATTTT. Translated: CASSSSSTDTQYF.